The 19 T cell receptor beta chains below all came from one sample that was sequenced in a study of shared clonotypes between healthy human individuals. Sequencing used immunoSEQ multiplex PCR; TCRdb keeps in-frame clones, though not all of them. The repertoire holds about 2 million clones, 90% to 95% seen once, with 0.13% in the top ten. What was sequenced was naive CD4+ T cells sorted from blood. Subset of the sample: CD45RA+ positively selected. Receptors were obtained from a man between 18 and 35 years old in good health.

The V gene is TRBV18, the J gene TRBJ2-5, with 9 positions matching TRBD1. Germline loops: CDR1 KGHSH, CDR2 LQKENI. This CDR3 spans 14 amino acids. The trim removed 5 bases at V and 5 bases at J, leaving 6 bases unmatched. CDR3 region: CASSTGTGSETQYF. The CDR3 DNA reads as TGTGCCAGCTCAACCGGGACAGGGTCTGAGACCCAGTACTTC.

The J gene is TRBJ1-1, the V gene TRBV2; unclear D gene. Per germline, CDR1 SNHLY and CDR2 FYNNEI. This CDR3 spans 14 amino acids. V lost 0 bases and J 8 bases, leaving 13 bases between the germline ends. The CDR3 loop is CASSEARSPGEAFF. CDR3 in DNA: TGTGCCAGCAGTGAAGCGCGATCGCCGGGGGAAGCTTTCTTT.

J is TRBJ1-1 and V is TRBV30, with TRBD1 matching over 10 bases. V shed 2 bases, J shed 6 bases, and the junction held 9 bases outside the gene matches. CDR1 and CDR2 (germline): GTSNPN, SVGIG (reference sequence). CDR3 length: 15 residues. The CDR3 coding sequence is TGTGCCTGGAGTAATGGGGACAGGGGTCGACCTGAAGCTTTCTTT. As protein: CAWSNGDRGRPEAFF.

The J gene is TRBJ2-7, the V gene TRBV2; D gene ambiguous. With 4 bases removed from V and 3 bases from J, the gap between germline ends came to 16 bases. CDR1 and CDR2 (germline): SNHLY, FYNNEI. The CDR3 extends over 15 amino acids. The CDR3 reads CASSADHVGIYEQYF. In nucleotides, the CDR3 is TGTGCCAGCAGTGCCGACCATGTTGGTATCTACGAGCAGTACTTC. Filled out from reference TRBV2 and TRBJ2-7, the complete variable domain reads EPEVTQTPSHQVTQMGQEVILRCVPISNHLYFYWYRQILGQKVEFLVSFYNNEISEKSEIFDDQFSVERPDGSNFTLKIRSTKLEDSAMYFCASSADHVGIYEQYFGPGTRLTVT.

Points on this clone: A read error is possible here, since a much larger clone lies one base away. The chain carries TRBV7-2 and TRBJ2-2, with D perhaps TRBD1 (6 bases). This CDR3 region has 14 residues. CDR1 SGHTA and CDR2 FQGNSA come from the germline V gene. CDR3 loop: CASSSGTSTGKLFF. The CDR3 nucleotides read TGTGCCAGCAGCTCCGGGACATCTACCGGGAAGCTGTTTTTT.

This chain links TRBV10-3 with TRBJ2-5; 9 bases are a match to TRBD1. CDR1 ENHRY and CDR2 SYGVKD come from the germline V gene. The CDR3 is made up of 13 amino acids. The trim removed 10 bases at V and 0 bases at J, leaving 3 bases unmatched. CDR3 in amino acids: CATRDRDQETQYF. Here the CDR3 DNA reads TGTGCCACGCGGGACAGGGACCAAGAGACCCAGTACTTC.

The rearrangement joins TRBV28 to TRBJ1-5; tentatively, D is TRBD1 (5 bases). CDR1 and CDR2 from the germline V gene are MDHEN and SYDVKM. The CDR3 is 11 residues long. Trimming cost V 5 bases and J 11 bases, with 10 bases left between them. CDR3 residues: CASSLRGAQHF. The CDR3 DNA reads as TGTGCCAGCAGTCTCCGGGGGGCCCAGCATTTT.

This chain links TRBV1 with TRBJ2-7; the table assigns TRBD2, which was not confirmed against the DNA. TRBV1 is termed a pseudogene. The CDR3 runs 15 residues. The CDR3 spells CTSSQGRDCSYEQYF. The CDR3 DNA reads as TGCACCAGCAGCCAAGGACGGGACTGCTCCTACGAGCAGTACTTC.

This clone was recorded once. The rearrangement uses TRBV15 and TRBJ2-6, with a possible D match to TRBD2 (6 bases). Looked up from germline, CDR1 is LNHNV and CDR2 is YYDKDF (reference sequence). Trimming pared 4 bases from V and 3 bases from J, leaving 16 bases between. The CDR3 totals 17 residues. The CDR3 here is CATSTKGTAIGANVLTF. As DNA, the CDR3 is TGTGCCACCAGCACTAAAGGGACTGCTATTGGGGCCAACGTCCTGACTTTC.

The chain joins TRBV4-3 to TRBJ1-2, with 7 bases aligning to TRBD1. Looked up from germline, CDR1 is LGHNA and CDR2 is YSLEER. The CDR3 loop spans 15 amino acids. V gave up 0 bases and J gave up 8 bases; unmatched junction bases: 9. CDR3 DNA sequence: TGCGCCAGCAGCCAAGACTTCAAGGACAGGATGGGCTACACCTTC. Translation gives CASSQDFKDRMGYTF.

The V and J genes are TRBV5-6 and TRBJ2-7, with a possible D match to TRBD1 (5 bases). Germline CDR1 is SGHDT and CDR2 is YYEEEE. CDR3 length: 15 amino acids. Trimming left V 4 bases short and J 2 bases short, with 16 bases between. CDR3 sequence: CASSPDSLGPYEQYF. The DNA of the CDR3 is TGTGCCAGCAGCCCAGACAGCCTAGGACCCTACGAGCAGTACTTC. Looking up the rest from reference TRBV5-6 and TRBJ2-7 gives the full variable domain: DAGVTQSPTHLIKTRGQQVTLRCSPKSGHDTVSWYQQALGQGPQFIFQYYEEEERQRGNFPDRFSGHQFPNYSSELNVNALLLGDSALYLCASSPDSLGPYEQYFGPGTRLTVT.

This clone was picked up one time. The genes are TRBV21-1 and TRBJ1-2; the D call in the table, TRBD1, was not verified against the DNA. TRBV21-1 is listed as a pseudogene. The CDR3 contains 15 residues. The CDR3 sequence: CASSKGTGANYGYTF. The CDR3 DNA is TGTGCCAGCAGCAAAGGGACAGGAGCTAACTATGGCTACACCTTC.

V and J are TRBV6-5 and TRBJ1-4; D ambiguous. There are 12 residues in the CDR3. Germline V gene sequence: CDR1 MNHEY, CDR2 SVGAGI. The V end lost 2 bases, the J end lost 7 bases, and 5 bases lay between the germline ends. The CDR3 reads CASSYEGEKLFF. The CDR3 nucleotides read TGTGCCAGCAGTTACGAGGGTGAAAAACTGTTTTTT.

This chain uses TRBV5-6 with TRBJ1-2; D uncertain. Germline CDR1 SGHDT, CDR2 YYEEEE. CDR3 length: 12 residues. V was cut by 6 bases and J by 4 bases, with 10 bases left in between. CDR3: CASTQQGYGYTF. The CDR3 DNA sequence: TGTGCCAGCACCCAGCAAGGCTATGGCTACACCTTC.

The chain joins TRBV5-1 to TRBJ2-1; 8 bases line up with TRBD2. Germline trimming cut 0 bases from V and 7 bases from J; bases unmatched to any gene: 3. Germline-derived CDR1 and CDR2 are SGHRS and YFSETQ. This CDR3 has 14 residues. CDR3 DNA sequence: TGCGCCAGCAGCTTGGCCAGCGGGAGAAATGAGCAGTTCTTC. This sequence encodes CASSLASGRNEQFF. The full variable domain, rest sourced from reference TRBV5-1 and TRBJ2-1, is KAGVTQTPRYLIKTRGQQVTLSCSPISGHRSVSWYQQTPGQGLQFLFEYFSETQRNKGNFPGRFSGRQFSNSRSEMNVSTLELGDSALYLCASSLASGRNEQFFGPGTRLTVL.

This rearrangement joins TRBV28 to TRBJ2-7, with D maybe TRBD2 (5 bases). Trimming shortened V by 8 bases and J by 2 bases, and 16 bases separated the two germline ends. Germline-derived CDR1 and CDR2 are MDHEN and SYDVKM. The CDR3 runs to 14 residues. The CDR3: CASLGRGLTYEQYF. The CDR3, as DNA: TGTGCCAGCCTAGGGCGAGGGCTAACCTACGAGCAGTACTTC.

CDR3 nucleotide sequence: TGTGCCAGCAGCCCGCCACTAGTGAATGAGCAGTTCTTC. Its translation: CASSPPLVNEQFF. The chain uses TRBV5-6 and TRBJ2-1, with D perhaps TRBD2 (5 bases). CDR3 length equals 13 residues. Germline values: CDR1 SGHDT, CDR2 YYEEEE. Trimming removed 4 bases at V and 7 bases at J, with 12 bases between.

The chain couples TRBV6-1 to TRBJ2-2, with D uncertain. Per germline, CDR1 MNHNS and CDR2 SASEGT. The V end lost 6 bases, the J end lost 2 bases, and 7 bases lay between the germline ends. This CDR3 region has 13 residues. CDR3 protein: CASRILNTGELFF. In DNA form, the CDR3 reads TGTGCCAGCAGGATACTTAACACCGGGGAGCTGTTTTTT.

The chain is built from TRBV10-1 and TRBJ1-1; possibly TRBD1 for D (6 bases). The V gene's germline CDR1 is WNHNN and CDR2 SYGVQD (reference sequence). CDR3 length: 14 residues. V dropped 0 bases and J dropped 5 bases, with 10 bases sitting between them. CDR3 protein: CASSESRGGTEAFF. In DNA form, the CDR3 reads TGCGCCAGCAGTGAGTCGAGGGGGGGGACTGAAGCTTTCTTT.